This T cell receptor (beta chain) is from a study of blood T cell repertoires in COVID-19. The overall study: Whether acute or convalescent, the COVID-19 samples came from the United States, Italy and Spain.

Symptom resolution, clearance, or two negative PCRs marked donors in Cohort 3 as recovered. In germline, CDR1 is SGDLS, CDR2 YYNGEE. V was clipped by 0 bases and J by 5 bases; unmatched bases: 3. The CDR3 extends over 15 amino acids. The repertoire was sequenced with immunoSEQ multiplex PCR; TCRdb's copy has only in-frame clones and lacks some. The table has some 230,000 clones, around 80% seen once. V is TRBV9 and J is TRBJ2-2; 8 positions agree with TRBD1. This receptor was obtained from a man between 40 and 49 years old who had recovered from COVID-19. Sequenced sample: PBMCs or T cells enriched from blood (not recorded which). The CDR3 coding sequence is TGTGCCAGCAGCGTAGCTACAGGGGGAACCGGGGAGCTGTTTTTT. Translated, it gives CASSVATGGTGELFF. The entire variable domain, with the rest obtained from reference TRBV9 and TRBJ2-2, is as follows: DSGVTQTPKHLITATGQRVTLRCSPRSGDLSVYWYQQSLDQGLQFLIQYYNGEERAKGNILERFSAQQFPDLHSELNLSSLELGDSALYFCASSVATGGTGELFFGEGSRLTVL.